These T cell receptor beta chains were read from a single sample in a study of blood T cell repertoires in COVID-19. Assay: immunoSEQ multiplex PCR; the TCRdb copy retains only in-frame clones and omits some. The table records around 400,000 clones, approximately 87% of them present only once. The sample comprised peripheral blood. The receptors derive from a woman aged 60-75 years with COVID-19, enrolled during active disease. The CDR3 runs from the conserved cysteine through the conserved F or W. The order of the fields is V gene, D gene, J gene, clone size, CDR3 DNA, CDR3 protein. D genes are given only for firm matches. Not every row has a clone size; where given, it reads once, few, many or a size class.

>TRBV11-3|TRBD1|TRBJ2-2|-
TGTGCCAGCAGTCCCGGACAGGGGGCAAGCACCGGGGAGCTGTTTTTT
CASSPGQGASTGELFF
>TRBV5-5|-|TRBJ1-1|-
TGTGCCAGCAGCACCCAGACAGTCCCGAACACTGAAGCTTTCTTT
CASSTQTVPNTEAFF
>TRBV19|TRBD1|TRBJ1-3|-
TGTGCCAGTAGTTCCACAGGGGGCTTCTCTGGAAACACCATATATTTT
CASSSTGGFSGNTIYF
>TRBV4-1|-|TRBJ2-7|-
TGCGCCAGCAGCCAAGGCCCTACAGGGAATCCCTACGAGCAGTACTTC
CASSQGPTGNPYEQYF
>TRBV5-1|TRBD1|TRBJ1-1|once
TGCGCCAGCAGCGGTACAGGGGACACTGAAGCTTTCTTT
CASSGTGDTEAFF
>TRBV12-1|-|TRBJ2-7|-
TGTGCCAGCAGCCTCCCGGGACAGGGGAAAAAAAGCTCCTACGAGCAGTACTTC
CASSLPGQGKKSSYEQYF
>TRBV7-2|-|TRBJ1-1|-
TGTGCCAGCAGCCCCCGAGATCGAGCTTTCTTT
CASSPRDRAFF
>TRBV19|TRBD2|TRBJ2-1|-
TGTGCCAGCACCCGGACCGGGGGGAGCTCCTACAATGAGCAGTTCTTC
CASTRTGGSSYNEQFF
>TRBV2|-|TRBJ2-7|-
TGTGCCAGCAGTATGACAGCCTCCTACGAGCAGTACTTC
CASSMTASYEQYF
>TRBV13|-|TRBJ1-1|once
TGTGCCAGCAGATACACCAACACTGAAGCTTTCTTT
CASRYTNTEAFF
>TRBV5-1|TRBD2|TRBJ2-1|-
TGCGCCAGCAGCTCACGCCTTGGACTAGCGGGGGAGAATGAGCAGTTCTTC
CASSSRLGLAGENEQFF
>TRBV2|-|TRBJ2-2|-
TGTGCCAGCACTTTCGGGTCAGGGTACTCGATCACCGGGGAGCTGTTTTTT
CASTFGSGYSITGELFF
>TRBV11-2|-|TRBJ1-1|-
TGTGCCAGCAGCTTACCCAGGTCCCGGAACACTGAAGCTTTCTTT
CASSLPRSRNTEAFF
>TRBV5-1|TRBD1|TRBJ1-1|-
TGCGCCAGCAGCCGGACAGGGGCCGAGGGGACTGAAGCTTTCTTT
CASSRTGAEGTEAFF
>TRBV6-5|TRBD1|TRBJ1-2|-
TGTGCCAGCTACCTCGGGACAGGCGGCTATGGCTACACCTTC
CASYLGTGGYGYTF
>TRBV9|-|TRBJ1-2|-
TGTGCCAGCAGCGAACCTACAGGGAACTATGGCTACACCTTC
CASSEPTGNYGYTF